This TCR beta chain emerged from a study of blood T cell repertoires in COVID-19. Overall study context: Samples of COVID-19 (acute and convalescent) were obtained from the United States, Italy and Spain. T cells, B-cell-depleted T cells, or PBMCs supplied cDNA or gDNA.

Original analysis: The assay estimated nucleated cells by amplifying reference gene primers. Clones were read by immunoSEQ multiplex PCR, and TCRdb kept only the in-frame ones, dropping some. That table furnishes V, J and clone size, whereas the DNA furnished D and trimming. The table records roughly 300,000 clones, approximately 85% of them present only once. Trimming removed 3 bases from V and 5 bases from J, with 9 bases in between. This CDR3 spans 13 amino acids. Germline V gene data show CDR1 as SGHDN and CDR2 as FVKESK. Source material: peripheral blood. The gene calls are TRBV14 and TRBJ2-3; TRBD2 might be the D (5 bases). This sequence was found in a human donor in a cohort sampled during active COVID-19. CDR3 nucleotide sequence: TGTGCCAGCAGCCAGACGGGATTAGATACGCAGTATTTT. This codes for CASSQTGLDTQYF.